The present T cell receptor (beta chain) was sequenced within a study of early T cells in non-severe SARS-CoV-2 infection (dated by TCRdb to about 2021). Regarding the research as a whole: Because TCR sequencing was done on bulk RNA from unsorted whole blood, the alpha and beta chains could not be paired. On the study overall, not on this receptor specifically: VDJdb matching was skewed toward anti-spike CD8 responses, so virus-specific expansions were likely underestimated and private and CD4 specificities were missed.

A case-control design nested within a healthcare worker cohort in London, UK, was used, with weekly nasopharyngeal swab PCR tests and blood sampling performed. Healthcare workers were recruited between 23 and 31 March 2020, during the week of the UK lockdown, and were followed weekly for up to roughly 15 weeks. The CDR3 runs 13 residues from the cysteine to the phenylalanine. The retained sequence is limited to the CDR3, 39 bases, with the frame set at the first base. The germline V gene supplies CDR1 MDHEN and CDR2 SYDVKM. Deletion took 6 bases off V and 9 bases off J, with a span of 12 bases between the germline ends. Library generation was performed with 5' RACE. For sequencing, a NextSeq 500 was employed. Unique molecular identifiers were attached to individual cDNA molecules in the TCR library protocol so that sequencing error and PCR bias could be corrected. TCR alpha and beta chains were both sequenced, and the abundances of alpha and beta sequences in each sample were closely correlated with each other. The study's processing was this. Decombinator V4 was used to annotate TCR sequences for V gene, J gene and CDR3. TCRs were defined as expanded if a significant change between any two time points was detected under a Poisson model with p below 0.0001. TCR abundances were normalised to the total number of TCRs sequenced per sample and expressed as counts per million. MAIT TCRs were defined by TRAV1-2 paired with TRAJ12, TRAJ20 or TRAJ33, and iNKT TCRs by TRAV10 paired with TRAJ18. VDJdb, accessed on 1 November 2021, was searched for TCRs annotated for CMV, EBV and SARS-CoV-2, and TCRs annotated for more than one antigen were excluded. TCRdb reran the public reads through fastp at Q25 and MiXCR, keeping productive beta chains. Each entry is one CDR3 protein sequence, shown with its most common DNA and genes. TCRdb, rather than the study authors, made the V and J calls. Within this sample are 40,000 to 60,000 distinct CDR3 sequences, with about 6.5% of them counted one time only. The leading ten clones occupy 2.8% of the sample.

Turning to this clonotype: It has no known antigen specificity. Per-nucleotide qualities are absent, and no much larger clonotype sits a single base away.

Here the sequenced sample was whole blood, taken at baseline. This TCR derives from an adult who was a healthcare worker with PCR-confirmed SARS-CoV-2 infection or an uninfected control (not recorded which). The chain uses TRBV28 and TRBJ1-6; the D gene is perhaps TRBD1, from 5 matching bases. The CDR3 region reads CASSSGTLSPLHF. The nucleotides are TGTGCCAGCAGCTCCGGGACTCTTTCACCCCTCCACTTT.